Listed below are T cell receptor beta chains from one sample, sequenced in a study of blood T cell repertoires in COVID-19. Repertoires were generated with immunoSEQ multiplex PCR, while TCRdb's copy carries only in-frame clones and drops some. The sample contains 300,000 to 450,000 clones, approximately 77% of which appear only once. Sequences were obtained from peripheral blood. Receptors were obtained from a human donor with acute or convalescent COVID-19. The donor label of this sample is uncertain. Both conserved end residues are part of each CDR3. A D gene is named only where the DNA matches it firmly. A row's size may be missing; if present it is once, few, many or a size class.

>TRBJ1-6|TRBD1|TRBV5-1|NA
TGCGCCAGCAGCTTGGGACAGGGGATTAATTCACCCCTCCACTTT
CASSLGQGINSPLHF
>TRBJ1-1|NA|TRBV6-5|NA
TGTGCCAGCATACAGCTAATCAACACTGAAGCTTTCTTT
CASIQLINTEAFF
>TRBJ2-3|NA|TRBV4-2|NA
TGTGCCAGCAGCCAAGCACCACTAGGCCTTGCAGATACGCAGTATTTT
CASSQAPLGLADTQYF
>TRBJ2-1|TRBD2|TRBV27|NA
TGTGCCAGCAGATATCTAGCGGGGGGTCTATGGTCCTACAATGAGCAGTTCTTC
CASRYLAGGLWSYNEQFF
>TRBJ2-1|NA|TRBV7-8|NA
TGTGCCAGCAGCTACCTCGACACTGACAATGAGCAGTTCTTC
CASSYLDTDNEQFF
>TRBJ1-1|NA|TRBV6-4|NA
TGTGCCGCGTCGAAAGCTTTCTTT
CAASKAFF
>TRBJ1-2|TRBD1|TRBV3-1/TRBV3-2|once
TGTGCCAGCAGCTACCCTGGACAGGGGAACTATGGCTACACCTTC
CASSYPGQGNYGYTF
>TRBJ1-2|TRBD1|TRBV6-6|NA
TGTGCCAGCAGTTCCAAACAGGGGTCTGGCTACACCTTC
CASSSKQGSGYTF
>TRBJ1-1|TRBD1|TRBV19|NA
TGTGCCACCAGGGGGATGACGAACACTGAAGCTTTCTTT
CATRGMTNTEAFF
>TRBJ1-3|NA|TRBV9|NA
TGTGCCAGCAGCGAAAACCGAGGCGACACCATATATTTT
CASSENRGDTIYF
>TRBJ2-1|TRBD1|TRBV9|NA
TGTGCCAGCAGCGATCGACAGGGGGCAGGGAGCCGGAATGAGCAGTTCTTC
CASSDRQGAGSRNEQFF
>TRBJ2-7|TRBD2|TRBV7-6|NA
TGTGCCAGCAGCTTAGAAGCGGGAGGACACTACGAGCAGTACTTC
CASSLEAGGHYEQYF
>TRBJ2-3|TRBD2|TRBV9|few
TGTGCCAGCAGCCCGACTAGCGGGACAGATACGCAGTATTTT
CASSPTSGTDTQYF
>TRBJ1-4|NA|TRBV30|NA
TGTGCCTGGAGTACCCCTGGGTTAACACAGGGCCCTAATGAAAAACTGTTTTTT
CAWSTPGLTQGPNEKLFF
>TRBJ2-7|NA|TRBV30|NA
TGTGCCTGGAGCTATATCGGGTTCGAGCAGTACTTC
CAWSYIGFEQYF
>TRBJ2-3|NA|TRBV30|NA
TGTGCCTGGACCAGCCAGCGGACCCTAGGAGATACGCAGTATTTT
CAWTSQRTLGDTQYF
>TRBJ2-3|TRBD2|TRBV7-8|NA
TGTGCCAGCAGCTCCCTAGCGGGGGCTAGCACAGATACGCAGTATTTT
CASSSLAGASTDTQYF
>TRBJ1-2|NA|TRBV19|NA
TGTGCCAGTAGTAGAGGACAGATAACTAACTATGGCTACACCTTC
CASSRGQITNYGYTF
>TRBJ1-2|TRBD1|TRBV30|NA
TGTGCCTGGACTCGGGACAGGGCCCGTCACTATGGCTACACCTTC
CAWTRDRARHYGYTF
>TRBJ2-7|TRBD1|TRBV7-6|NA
TGTGCCAGCAGCTCCTCCGGGACAGGACACTACGAGCAGTACTTC
CASSSSGTGHYEQYF
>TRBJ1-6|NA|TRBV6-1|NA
TGTGCCAGCAGTGATAGGGGGGGGACTTCACCCCTCCACTTT
CASSDRGGTSPLHF
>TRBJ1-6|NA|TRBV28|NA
TGTGCCAGTTCGGGACACGTTGGTAATTCACCCCTCCACTTT
CASSGHVGNSPLHF
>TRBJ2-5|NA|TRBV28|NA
TGTGCCGCCGCCGGGTCGACGGAGACCCAGTACTTC
CAAAGSTETQYF
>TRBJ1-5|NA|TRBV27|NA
TGTGCCAGCAGTATGACGACTAGGGGGCCCCAGCATTTT
CASSMTTRGPQHF
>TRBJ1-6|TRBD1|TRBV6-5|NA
TGTGCCAGCAGTTCAGGGACAGGGGGCTTCAGCTCACCCCTCCACTTT
CASSSGTGGFSSPLHF
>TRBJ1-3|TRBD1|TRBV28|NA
TGTGCCAGCAGACGACAGGGGCGAAACACCATATATTTT
CASRRQGRNTIYF
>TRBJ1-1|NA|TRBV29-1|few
TGCAGCGTTGCTCGGGGAGACACTGAAGCTTTCTTT
CSVARGDTEAFF
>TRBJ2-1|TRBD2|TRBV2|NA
TGTGCCAGCAGTGACGAGACTAGCTTCGGCAATGAGCAGTTCTTC
CASSDETSFGNEQFF
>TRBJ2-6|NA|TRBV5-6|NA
TGTGCCAGCAGCCACGCACAGGTATCTGGGGCCAACGTCCTGACTTTC
CASSHAQVSGANVLTF
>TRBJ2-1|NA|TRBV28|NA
TGTGCCAGCAGTTCCACCTTGACTGGCAATGAGCAGTTCTTC
CASSSTLTGNEQFF
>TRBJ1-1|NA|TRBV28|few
TGTGCCAGCAGTTTCCCACAGGTAAGGGGCGCTGAAGCTTTCTTT
CASSFPQVRGAEAFF
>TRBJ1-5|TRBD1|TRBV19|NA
TGTGCCAGTACTGAACAGGGGGCAAGTCAGCCCCAGCATTTT
CASTEQGASQPQHF
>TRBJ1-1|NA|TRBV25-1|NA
TGTGCCAGCCACTCCAGGGGCCCTGAAGCTTTCTTT
CASHSRGPEAFF
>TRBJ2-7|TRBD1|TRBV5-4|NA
TGTGCCAGCAGCTTTATGACCGGGACAGGGGCTGACGAGCAGTACTTC
CASSFMTGTGADEQYF
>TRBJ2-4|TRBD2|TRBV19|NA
TGTGCCAGTGACGACGGGGGGGCCTGGGACTCCTCTCCGGAAAACATTCAGTACTTC
CASDDGGAWDSSPENIQYF
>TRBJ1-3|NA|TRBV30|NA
TGTGCCTGGGCGGTGGGGGGGTCTGGAAACACCATATATTTT
CAWAVGGSGNTIYF
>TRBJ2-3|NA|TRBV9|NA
TGTGCCAGCAGCCCGAGGGTCCCAGATACGCAGTATTTT
CASSPRVPDTQYF
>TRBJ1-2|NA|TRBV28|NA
TGTGCCAGCAGTTTTAGAGCAGGGTTTAACTATGGCTACACCTTC
CASSFRAGFNYGYTF
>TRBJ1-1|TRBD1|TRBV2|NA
TGTGCCAGCAGTGAAGGGTGGGACAGGGGGGCCACTGAAGCTTTCTTT
CASSEGWDRGATEAFF
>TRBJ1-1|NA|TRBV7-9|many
TGTGCCAGCAGCCGTGGGGGCTGGCTGTCTTTCTTT
CASSRGGWLSFF
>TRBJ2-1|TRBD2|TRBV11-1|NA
TGTGCCAGCAGCCCGCTAGCGGGAGGCTACAATGAGCAGTTCTTC
CASSPLAGGYNEQFF
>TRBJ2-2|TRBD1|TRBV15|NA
TGTGCCACCAGCGCCCAGACAGGGCCTCTGACCGGGGAGCTGTTTTTT
CATSAQTGPLTGELFF
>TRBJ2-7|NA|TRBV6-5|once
TGTGCCAGCAGTTCGCGGCTGGGTTCCTACGAGCAGTACTTC
CASSSRLGSYEQYF
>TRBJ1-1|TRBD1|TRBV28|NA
TGTGCCAGCAGTATACAAACAGGGGGCCCATCCGTGGCTTTCTTT
CASSIQTGGPSVAFF
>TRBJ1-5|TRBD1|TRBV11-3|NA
TGTGCCAGCAGCCGACAGGGAGGTGATCAGCCCCAGCATTTT
CASSRQGGDQPQHF
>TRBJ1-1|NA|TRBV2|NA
TGTGCCAGCAACGAGGAGGCGGGATGGAACACTGAAGCTTTCTTT
CASNEEAGWNTEAFF
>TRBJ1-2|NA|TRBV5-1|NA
TGCGCCAGCAGCTTGGGAATGGAGGGTCGGGGCTATGGCTACACCTTC
CASSLGMEGRGYGYTF
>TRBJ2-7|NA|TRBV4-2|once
TGTGCCAGCAGCCAAGACGGACGGAAGGGCAGGGGAGACGAGCAGTACTTC
CASSQDGRKGRGDEQYF
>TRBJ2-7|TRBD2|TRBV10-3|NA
TGTGCCATCAGTGAGTTACCGGGACTAGCGGGAGTTAGTGAGTACTTC
CAISELPGLAGVSEYF
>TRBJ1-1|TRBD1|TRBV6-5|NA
TGTGCCAGCAGCGCAGGGGGGAACCCTGAAGCTTTCTTT
CASSAGGNPEAFF
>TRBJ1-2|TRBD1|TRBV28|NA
TGTGCCAGCAGTCCGGGACAGGGTCCCTATGGCTACACCTTC
CASSPGQGPYGYTF
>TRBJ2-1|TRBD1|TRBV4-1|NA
TGCGCCAGCAGGTTCCGGGACAGCTCCTACAATGAGCAGTTCTTC
CASRFRDSSYNEQFF
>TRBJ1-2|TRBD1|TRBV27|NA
TGTGCCAGCAGTTTATCCCGGGTGGGACAGGGAAGGTATGGCTACACCTTC
CASSLSRVGQGRYGYTF
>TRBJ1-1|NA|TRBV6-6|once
TGTGCCAGCAGTTACTCGTTACGGGGAAACACTGAAGCTTTCTTT
CASSYSLRGNTEAFF
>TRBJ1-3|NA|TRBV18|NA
TGTGCCAGCTCACGGCGGTCGGTGAAGGGAAACACCATATATTTT
CASSRRSVKGNTIYF
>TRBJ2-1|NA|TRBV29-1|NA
TGCAGCGTTGAAGGGGTCAACGGGAGCTCCTACAATGAGCAGTTCTTC
CSVEGVNGSSYNEQFF
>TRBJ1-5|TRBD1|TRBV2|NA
TGTGCCAGCGGAGCGGGACAGGGGGGCAATCAGCCCCAGCATTTT
CASGAGQGGNQPQHF
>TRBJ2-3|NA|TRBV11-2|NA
TGTGCCAGCAGCGCGGGGATTGTAGATACGCAGTATTTT
CASSAGIVDTQYF
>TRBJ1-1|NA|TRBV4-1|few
TGCGCCAGCAGCCCGCAGGGTATCACTGAAGCTTTCTTT
CASSPQGITEAFF
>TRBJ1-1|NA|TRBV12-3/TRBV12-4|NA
TGTGCCAGCAGTTTCAGGTCAGGCACTGAAGCTTTCTTT
CASSFRSGTEAFF